This entry describes one TCR beta chain. Its antigen is unidentified. The CDR3 contains 14 residues. Trimming shortened V by 7 bases and J by 0 bases, and 13 bases separated the two germline ends. Germline CDR1 is SGHAT and CDR2 is FQNNGV. The record originates from a study of cytomegalovirus exposure and HLA in healthy donors. Study details: Counted in an early data release were about 86 million unique TCRs from HLA-typed donors. General study results and limits: Among donors in an Asian-associated ancestry cluster, a later analysis reportedly found fewer N-insertions than the roughly 670-donor mean.

Researchers ran the PCR with 60 Vbeta and 13 Jbeta primers. Repertoires were generated with immunoSEQ multiplex PCR, while TCRdb's copy carries only in-frame clones and drops some. This sample has about 120,000 clones, with around three quarters found just once. The V and J genes are TRBV11-2 and TRBJ2-7, with D possibly TRBD1 on 6 matching bases. The source is a man in his thirties or forties in good health and CMV-seronegative. Sequencing was performed on PBMCs. CDR3 DNA sequence: TGTGCCAGCAACTTCAGGGGTCCCTCCTACGAGCAGTACTTC. This gives the protein CASNFRGPSYEQYF.